A selection of T cell receptor beta chains follows, all from one sample in a study of T cell clonotyping in hematopoietic cell transplantation. Clones were sequenced by immunoSEQ multiplex PCR, and TCRdb holds only the in-frame ones, with some missing. The repertoire holds 15,000 to 20,000 clones, with roughly 83% as singletons. The material was peripheral blood mononuclear cells, obtained before stem cell transplant. The receptors derive from a man between 45 and 60 years old with acute myeloid leukemia. Some clones in this sample may be carry-over from other donors' samples. CDR3s include the opening cysteine and the closing phenylalanine or tryptophan. The order of the fields is clone size, J gene, D gene, V gene, CDR3 DNA, CDR3 protein. A D gene is named only where the DNA matches it firmly. Only part of the rows carry a size: once, few, many, or a class if the clone is expanded.

few TRBJ2-2 . TRBV7-3 TGTGCCAGCAGCTTATTCCCCGGGGAGCTGTTTTTT CASSLFPGELFF
. TRBJ2-7 TRBD1 TRBV5-1 TGCGCCAGCAGCTTTGGGACAGGGCCCTACGAGCAGTACTTC CASSFGTGPYEQYF
. TRBJ2-2 TRBD2 TRBV30 TGTGCCTGGAGCGGTGGTATGATCGCGGCGGGGGGCCTCAACACCGGGGAGCTGTTTTTT CAWSGGMIAAGGLNTGELFF
. TRBJ2-1 . TRBV20-1 TGCAGTGCTAGCCTTGGGACATCGAAGTTCTTC CSASLGTSKFF
. TRBJ1-5 . TRBV5-1 TGCGCCAGCAGCTTGTCACCCCTCGGGGGCAATCAGCCCCAGCATTTT CASSLSPLGGNQPQHF
. TRBJ1-5 . TRBV7-2 TGTGCCAGCAGCTTAGGAGGCCCCGGTGGGGAGCCCCAGCATTTT CASSLGGPGGEPQHF
. TRBJ2-7 TRBD1 TRBV4-3 TGCGCCAGCAGCCAGTCCGGGACAGGGTCAAGAAACGAGCAGTACTTC CASSQSGTGSRNEQYF
. TRBJ1-2 TRBD1 TRBV27 TGTGCCAGCAGTTTAAGCGGACAGGGGGCGAGATATGGCTACACCTTC CASSLSGQGARYGYTF
. TRBJ2-1 . TRBV5-1 TGCGCCAGCAGCTTGGGATTTGACGGAAATGAGCAGTTCTTC CASSLGFDGNEQFF
. TRBJ2-1 . TRBV5-1 TGCGCCAGCAGCTTGGGGCTACCTGAGCAGTTCTTC CASSLGLPEQFF
few TRBJ2-7 TRBD1 TRBV10-1 TGCGCCAGCACCACAGGGGGGTACGAGCAGTACTTC CASTTGGYEQYF
. TRBJ2-3 TRBD2 TRBV7-2 TGTGCCACCACCCCGCTAGCGGGGGGGTCAGATACGCAGTATTTT CATTPLAGGSDTQYF
. TRBJ1-2 TRBD1 TRBV30 TGTGCCTACCTGGGACAGGGTCTACTCTATGGCTACACCTTC CAYLGQGLLYGYTF
. TRBJ1-4 . TRBV7-9 TGTGCCAGCAGCCAAAGCGTAGGCGTAAATGAAAAACTGTTTTTT CASSQSVGVNEKLFF
. TRBJ2-1 TRBD2 TRBV10-1 TGCGCCAGCAGTGTAGCCCTAGCGGGGGGGCTCGGTGAGCAGTTCTTC CASSVALAGGLGEQFF
. TRBJ2-7 . TRBV6-6 TGTGCCAGCCAAAGCACAGGGAGCTCCTACGAGCAGTACTTC CASQSTGSSYEQYF
. TRBJ1-1 . TRBV19 TGTGCCAGTAGTATCGACAGAATGGGGCGGGAAGCTTTCTTT CASSIDRMGREAFF
. TRBJ2-3 . TRBV9 TGTGCCAGCAGCGTAGTCGAACGGGGGGCCTTAGATACGCAGTATTTT CASSVVERGALDTQYF
. TRBJ2-1 . TRBV10-3 TGTGCCATCAGTGAGTCGATCCAGGCGAGCTCCTACAATGAGCAGTTCTTC CAISESIQASSYNEQFF
. TRBJ1-1 . TRBV7-8 TGTGCCAGCAGCTTAAGGCGGGAAGAAGCTTTCTTT CASSLRREEAFF
. TRBJ2-3 TRBD2 TRBV11-2 TGTGCCAGCAGCCCCCCGGGACTAGCGGGGATGGGAGATACGCAGTATTTT CASSPPGLAGMGDTQYF
. TRBJ2-7 TRBD1 TRBV6-5 TGTGCCAGCAGCTCCTTCGGGACAGGGGGCCACGAGCAGTACTTC CASSSFGTGGHEQYF
. TRBJ2-4 . TRBV9 TGTGCCAGCAGCGTAGTAGACATCCCAGGGTCCCAAAACATTCAGTACTTC CASSVVDIPGSQNIQYF
. TRBJ1-4 . TRBV10-3 TGTGCCATCAAAACTAATGAAAAACTGTTTTTT CAIKTNEKLFF
. TRBJ1-2 . TRBV5-1 TGCGCCAGCAGCTCGTCCGACAGGAACTATGGCTACACCTTC CASSSSDRNYGYTF
few TRBJ1-5 . TRBV6-5 TGTGCCAGCAGTTACTCGAAGGGCAATCAGCCCCAGCATTTT CASSYSKGNQPQHF
. TRBJ1-1 . TRBV6-6 TGTGCCAGCAGTTACCGGACAGACACTGAAGCTTTCTTT CASSYRTDTEAFF
. TRBJ2-1 . TRBV5-8 TGTGCCAGCAGCTTGAGACCGTGGGAGCAGTTCTTC CASSLRPWEQFF
. TRBJ2-7 TRBD1 TRBV7-8 TGTGCCAGCAGCTTTGGGACAGGAGCCTACGAGCAGTACTTC CASSFGTGAYEQYF
once TRBJ1-1 . TRBV6-5 TGTGCCAGCAGTTACTCCGGACAGTCAGAAGCTTTCTTT CASSYSGQSEAFF
few TRBJ1-1 . TRBV5-4 TGTGCCAGCAGAGTACGGGAGAACACTGAAGCTTTCTTT CASRVRENTEAFF
. TRBJ1-2 TRBD1 TRBV5-1 TGCGCCAGCAGGACAGGGGGGGAAGCTAACTATGGCTACACCTTC CASRTGGEANYGYTF
. TRBJ2-7 TRBD2 TRBV5-1 TGCGCCAGCAGCTTGGGAGGAGCGGGGGGGCCTTTTGGTTTTTACGAGCAGTACTTC CASSLGGAGGPFGFYEQYF
. TRBJ2-4 . TRBV7-2 TGTGCCAGCAGCCCCAGTCTGGTCAAAAACATTCAGTACTTC CASSPSLVKNIQYF
. TRBJ1-6 TRBD1 TRBV6-6 TGTGCCAGCAGTTATGCCGACAGGGATAATTCACCCCTCCACTTT CASSYADRDNSPLHF